Each of the 21 T cell receptor beta chains below was sequenced from the same sample in a study of T cell changes during pregnancy in multiple sclerosis. The table came from immunoSEQ multiplex PCR; TCRdb's copy has only in-frame clones and leaves some out. The table has 130,000 or so clones, roughly 97% seen once. The input for sequencing was peripheral blood, taken after pregnancy. These receptors were obtained from a female donor with multiple sclerosis, enrolled in a pregnancy study.

This chain uses TRBV27 with TRBJ2-7, with D tentatively TRBD1 (6 bases). V lost 8 bases and J 7 bases, leaving 15 bases between the germline ends. This CDR3 comprises 12 residues. Germline CDR1 MNHEY, CDR2 SMNVEV (reference sequence). DNA for the CDR3: TGTGCCAGCGGACAGTGGGCGCGAGAGCAGTACTTC. It is translated as CASGQWAREQYF.

The chain combines TRBV11-2 with TRBJ2-7, with TRBD1 matching 9 bases. Germline trimming cut 0 bases from V and 2 bases from J; bases unmatched to any gene: 11. The length of the CDR3 is 18 residues. Germline V lookup: CDR1 SGHAT, CDR2 FQNNGV. The CDR3 here is CASSLDRTYGTGTYEQYF. DNA of the CDR3: TGTGCCAGCAGCTTAGACCGTACTTACGGGACAGGGACCTACGAGCAGTACTTC.

The rearrangement links TRBV4-2 to TRBJ1-3, with D unresolved. The CDR3 consists of 16 residues. Trimming took 2 bases from V and 1 from J, leaving 12 bases between them. Germline-derived CDR1 and CDR2 are LGHNA and YNFKEQ. This CDR3 reads CASSQSRSISGNTIYF. The CDR3, as DNA: TGTGCCAGCAGCCAATCCCGCAGTATTTCTGGAAACACCATATATTTT.

The genes are TRBV16 and TRBJ1-4, with D perhaps matching TRBD1 (5 bases). Germline assignment: CDR1 KGHSY and CDR2 FQNENV. The CDR3 is made up of 18 amino acids. V lost 4 bases to trimming and J lost 0 bases, with 18 bases between them. The CDR3 DNA sequence: TGTGCCAGCAGCCTCCTCCGGGCTCGGGGGGCAACTAATGAAAAACTGTTTTTT. Its protein is CASSLLRARGATNEKLFF.

The chain joins TRBV5-1 to TRBJ2-1; 10 nucleotides match TRBD2. This CDR3 is 18 amino acids long. In germline, CDR1 is SGHRS, CDR2 YFSETQ. Germline trimming cut 3 bases from V and 6 bases from J; bases unmatched to any gene: 15. CDR3 sequence reads: CASSSRFPGTSALNEQFF. DNA for the CDR3: TGCGCCAGCAGCTCGAGGTTCCCCGGGACTAGCGCGCTCAATGAGCAGTTCTTC.

The chain combines TRBV28 with TRBJ1-1; 7 bases are a match to TRBD1. The CDR3 loop spans 16 amino acids. Germline V gene lookup returns CDR1 MDHEN and CDR2 SYDVKM. The V gene end was trimmed by 6 bases and the J gene end by 1 base; junction bases not matched to a gene: 11. CDR3 region: CASRSVQGLENTEAFF. The CDR3 coding sequence is TGTGCCAGCAGGTCCGTACAGGGGTTGGAGAACACTGAAGCTTTCTTT.

The chain recombines TRBV15 with TRBJ2-2, with no clear D. This CDR3 is 13 amino acids long. Germline-derived CDR1 and CDR2 are LNHNV and YYDKDF (reference sequence). V was pared by 1 base and J by 6 bases, with 6 bases between. The CDR3 nucleotides are TGTGCCACCAGCAGAGTAGCCCCCGGGGAGCTGTTTTTT. It is translated as CATSRVAPGELFF.

This chain links TRBV29-1 with TRBJ2-7; TRBD1 matches at 7 bases. Germline CDR1 reads SQVTM; CDR2 reads ANQGSEA. The CDR3 spans 12 residues. The CDR3 DNA is TGCAGATCCCCAGACAGGGTGGGCGAGCAGTACTTC. Translating it yields CRSPDRVGEQYF.

The rearrangement links TRBV28 to TRBJ1-5, with 7 nucleotides matching TRBD1. The CDR3 extends over 15 amino acids. Germline CDR1 and CDR2: MDHEN and SYDVKM. V was clipped by 4 bases and J by 3 bases; unmatched bases: 6. The CDR3 spells CASSSSGTANQPQHF. The CDR3 nucleotides read TGTGCCAGCAGTTCTTCCGGGACAGCCAATCAGCCCCAGCATTTT.

This clone showed up just once. The chain combines TRBV19 with TRBJ2-6; TRBD1 matches 12 bases. CDR1 LNHDA and CDR2 SQIVND come from the germline V gene (reference sequence). This CDR3 spans 19 amino acids. The V gene end was trimmed by 4 bases and the J gene end by 4 bases; junction bases not matched to a gene: 11. CDR3 coding DNA: TGTGCCAGTAGTAGGGTGGCGGGACAGGGGGCGCAAGGGGCCAACGTCCTGACTTTC. Its protein is CASSRVAGQGAQGANVLTF.

This rearrangement joins TRBV10-3 to TRBJ2-2, with D hard to call. Germline V CDR1 and CDR2: ENHRY, SYGVKD. This CDR3 comprises 11 residues. Trimming removed 5 bases from V and 7 bases from J, with 5 bases in between. The CDR3: CAISSFGELFF. In DNA, the CDR3 is TGTGCCATCAGTAGCTTCGGGGAGCTGTTTTTT.

The gene calls are TRBV28 and TRBJ1-2; D unresolved. This CDR3 comprises 16 residues. Germline V CDR1 and CDR2: MDHEN, SYDVKM. V lost 6 bases and J lost 4, with 21 bases in between. The CDR3 DNA sequence: TGTGCCAGCAGCCTTGGGAGGTTCCCCACCAGCTATGGCTACACCTTC. Encoded protein: CASSLGRFPTSYGYTF.

The rearrangement joins TRBV6-5 to TRBJ1-5; tentatively, D is TRBD1 (5 bases). The ends were cut back, 6 bases at V and 1 base at J, with 13 bases in the middle. CDR1 is MNHEY and CDR2 is SVGAGI in the germline V gene. The CDR3 consists of 15 residues. CDR3 amino acids: CASRSGFRSNQPQHF. CDR3 nucleotides: TGTGCCAGCAGGTCAGGGTTTCGGAGCAATCAGCCCCAGCATTTT.

The CDR3: CASRLSGRFFF. The CDR3 DNA sequence: TGTGCCAGCAGGCTAAGCGGGAGATTCTTCTTC. The V and J genes are TRBV28 and TRBJ2-1, with 8 bases lining up with TRBD2. This CDR3 is 11 amino acids long. The V gene end was trimmed by 6 bases and the J gene end by 16 bases; junction bases not matched to a gene: 8. The germline CDR1 and CDR2 sequences are MDHEN and SYDVKM.

The chain joins TRBV11-2 to TRBJ2-7; maybe TRBD2 (6 bases). Trimming removed 1 base at V and 6 bases at J, with 10 bases between. Germline CDR1 and CDR2: SGHAT and FQNNGV. There are 13 residues in the CDR3. CDR3 sequence reads: CASSLAGVREQYF. Here the CDR3 DNA reads TGTGCCAGCAGCTTAGCGGGAGTTCGCGAGCAGTACTTC.

V gene TRBV15 combines with J gene TRBJ2-7; D may be TRBD2 (6 bases). CDR3 length: 15 amino acids. The ends were cut back, 1 base at V and 2 bases at J, with 12 bases in the middle. Germline CDR1 LNHNV, CDR2 YYDKDF (reference sequence). DNA of the CDR3: TGTGCCACCAGCAGAGGTCCTAGCGATGCCTACGAGCAGTACTTC. Translating gives CATSRGPSDAYEQYF.

This clone has a single count. This sequence joins TRBV6-1 and TRBJ2-5; tentatively, D is TRBD1 (5 bases). Germline V gives CDR1 MNHNS, CDR2 SASEGT. Trimming took 7 bases from V and 1 from J, leaving 7 bases between them. The CDR3 sequence is 12 residues long. In DNA form, the CDR3 reads TGTGCCAGCACCAGGGCCCAAGAGACCCAGTACTTC. This encodes CASTRAQETQYF.

The chain couples TRBV7-2 to TRBJ2-5, with D perhaps matching TRBD2 (7 bases). V lost 0 bases and J 1 base, leaving 12 bases between the germline ends. This CDR3 comprises 16 residues. Germline loops: CDR1 SGHTA, CDR2 FQGNSA. This chain's CDR3 is CASSLAEGGGQETQYF. The CDR3 region has the DNA TGTGCCAGCAGCTTAGCCGAGGGGGGGGGCCAAGAGACCCAGTACTTC.

This sequence joins TRBV28 and TRBJ1-5; possibly TRBD1 for D (6 bases). This CDR3 is 14 amino acids long. The germline gives CDR1 MDHEN, CDR2 SYDVKM. V lost 10 bases and J lost 7, with 20 bases in between. For the CDR3, the DNA is TGTGCCACAGAAGGGCACACAGGGTGGCAGCCCCAGCATTTT. This codes for CATEGHTGWQPQHF.

The CDR3 region has the DNA TGTGCCAGCAGCTTAGGACTAGACGAGCTCCCCTACGAGCAGTACTTC. Its translation: CASSLGLDELPYEQYF. This chain connects TRBV13 to TRBJ2-7; D is possibly TRBD2 (5 bases). Between the trimmed V and J ends, which lost 0 bases and 2 bases, there was a span of 14 bases. Germline V lookup: CDR1 PRHDT, CDR2 FYEKMQ (reference sequence). This CDR3 comprises 16 residues.

The chain is built from TRBV5-6 and TRBJ2-7; the match to TRBD2 covers 7 bases. Germline V gene data show CDR1 as SGHDT and CDR2 as YYEEEE. CDR3 length: 16 amino acids. With 1 base clipped from V and 2 bases from J, the junction kept 9 bases outside the gene matches. CDR3 nucleotides: TGTGCCAGCAGCTTGTCGGGTAGCGGGCTTCCCTACGAGCAGTACTTC. Amino acids: CASSLSGSGLPYEQYF.